This T cell receptor (beta chain) was captured by sequencing in a study of T cells after posttransplantation cyclophosphamide (dated by TCRdb to about 2016). As for the study more broadly: Using TRB sequencing, the study followed how the T cell repertoire reconstituted after myeloablative bone marrow transplantation in which posttransplantation cyclophosphamide served as GVHD prophylaxis. In 3 patients, up to 3 additional blood samples taken between 2 and 5.2 years after transplant also underwent TRB sequencing, as did pretransplant blood from several patients. Public TRB sequences were searched against a database of over 3,500 sequences associated with responses to pathogens, tumor antigens, self-antigens and alloantigens. Because TRA and TRB clonality correlated tightly in 9 samples, later TCR analyses were limited to TRB. Blood from every one of the roughly 30 PTCy patients who had 1-year posttransplant specimens underwent TRB sequencing. Samples from a few dozen PTCy-treated patients, along with samples from about 17 of their related bone marrow donors, underwent antigen receptor sequencing. Results and caveats for the whole study, not just this receptor: Donor-recipient similarity was low at 1-2 months but rose over the first year, and later blood repertoires were often dominated by donor CD8+ memory clones. Across more than 40 patients, TRB clonality was highly associated with recipient CMV seropositivity and CMV reactivation, and diversity in PTCy patients was similar to diversity in CNI/methotrexate controls. The TRB repertoires of T cells infiltrating skin or GI tract showed only limited overlap with the TRB repertoires of T cells in blood.

Genomic DNA was the input for TRB sequencing, which was run either with the immunoSEQ assay at survey resolution or with the hsTCRB kit. In the paper's pipeline: Initial read processing used immunoSEQ software, and repertoire analyses used the LymphoSeq R package. Clonality was calculated as 1 minus normalized Shannon entropy, and the Gini coefficient was also calculated for each TRB dataset. Phenotypes of unsorted samples were inferred by mapping TRB sequences from sorted subsets of the recipient or donor onto the same recipient's unsorted samples. TCRdb obtained this table from immuneACCESS and retained in-frame rearrangements with V and J assigned. These tables miss some clones; where compared with another copy, unresolved V genes account for less than half of the shortfall, and the remainder is unexplained. That table gives V, J and clone size, and the DNA gave D and trimming. The sample has tens of thousands of clones on record, roughly 83% of them singletons. The ten largest clones add up to approximately 6.5% of the sample.

The PTCy-treated patients were enrolled in a prospective multi-institutional clinical trial. Mononuclear cells from peripheral blood and bone marrow were separated by Ficoll-Hypaque density centrifugation and then cryopreserved. Notes on this clone: Its antigen is still unknown. Base qualities are not at hand, and no much larger clone is one base apart.

The germline V gene gives CDR1 as SGHVS and CDR2 as FQNEAQ. The junction carries 20 bases between V and J, which are trimmed by 5 bases and 12 bases respectively. Measured from the cysteine to the phenylalanine, the CDR3 is 14 residues long. Only the CDR3 DNA stays, 42 bases, in frame from base 1. The chain uses TRBV7-8 and TRBJ2-1; perhaps TRBD2 is the D gene, with 6 bases matching. This clonotype was sampled from a woman aged 55 to 70 with a blood cancer, CMV-positive, and with a related stem cell donor. Input material: PBMCs. The CDR3 sequence is CASSLSGGVVGQFF. The DNA reads as follows: TGTGCCAGCAGCCTTAGCGGCGGGGTCGTAGGGCAGTTCTTC.